This is a list of T cell receptor beta chains from one sample in a study of response to subunit inactivated influenza vaccine. TCRdb itself ran the RT-PCR reads through MiXCR, one entry per CDR3 protein. This sample has 500,000 to 600,000 distinct CDR3 sequences; more than 15% occur once, and the top ten carry approximately 3%. The starting material was CD4+ T cells sorted from PBMCs, obtained roughly 24 months after vaccination. These receptors were taken from a man aged 50-75 years who received an inactivated influenza vaccine. Both conserved end residues are part of each CDR3. D genes are given only for firm matches. Clone size is not always given. Where it is, it says once, few, many or a class for expanded clones.

clone size: NA; V gene: TRBV5-1; D gene: NA; J gene: TRBJ2-4; CDR3 protein: CASSPAGGKNIQYF; CDR3 DNA: TGCGCCAGCAGCCCGGCGGGCGGCAAAAACATTCAGTACTTC
clone size: few; V gene: TRBV20-1; D gene: NA; J gene: TRBJ1-2; CDR3 protein: CSASSAGLGSSHYGYTF; CDR3 DNA: TGCAGTGCTAGTTCGGCAGGGCTAGGCTCGTCACACTATGGCTACACCTTC
clone size: NA; V gene: TRBV4-3; D gene: TRBD1; J gene: TRBJ2-1; CDR3 protein: CASSFGTANYNEQFF; CDR3 DNA: TGCGCCAGCAGCTTTGGGACAGCGAACTACAATGAGCAGTTCTTC
clone size: NA; V gene: TRBV15; D gene: NA; J gene: TRBJ2-7; CDR3 protein: CATSRGGATYEQYF; CDR3 DNA: TGTGCCACCAGCAGAGGGGGGGCCACCTACGAGCAGTACTTC
clone size: NA; V gene: TRBV15; D gene: NA; J gene: TRBJ2-3; CDR3 protein: CATSRDSQYTDTQYF; CDR3 DNA: TGTGCCACCAGCAGAGATTCTCAATACACAGATACGCAGTATTTT
clone size: few; V gene: TRBV13; D gene: TRBD2; J gene: TRBJ2-1; CDR3 protein: CASSFRDSGGQNEQFF; CDR3 DNA: TGTGCCAGCAGCTTCCGAGATAGCGGGGGACAAAATGAGCAGTTCTTC
clone size: NA; V gene: TRBV20-1; D gene: NA; J gene: TRBJ1-6; CDR3 protein: CSASAGSNSPLHF; CDR3 DNA: TGCAGTGCTAGCGCTGGGAGTAATTCACCCCTCCACTTT
clone size: many; V gene: TRBV29-1; D gene: NA; J gene: TRBJ2-3; CDR3 protein: CSVGGSGYADTQYF; CDR3 DNA: TGCAGCGTTGGTGGCAGCGGGTATGCAGATACGCAGTATTTT
clone size: NA; V gene: TRBV4-3; D gene: NA; J gene: TRBJ1-3; CDR3 protein: CASSQDPPFSGNTIYF; CDR3 DNA: TGCGCCAGCAGCCAAGATCCCCCGTTCTCTGGAAACACCATATATTTT
clone size: NA; V gene: TRBV7-2; D gene: TRBD1; J gene: TRBJ1-5; CDR3 protein: CASSLFSDRGQPQHF; CDR3 DNA: TGTGCCAGCAGCTTATTTTCGGACAGGGGACAGCCCCAGCATTTT
clone size: many; V gene: TRBV20-1; D gene: TRBD1; J gene: TRBJ1-5; CDR3 protein: CSARDYDRGSNQPQHF; CDR3 DNA: TGCAGTGCTAGAGATTATGACAGGGGAAGCAATCAGCCCCAGCATTTT